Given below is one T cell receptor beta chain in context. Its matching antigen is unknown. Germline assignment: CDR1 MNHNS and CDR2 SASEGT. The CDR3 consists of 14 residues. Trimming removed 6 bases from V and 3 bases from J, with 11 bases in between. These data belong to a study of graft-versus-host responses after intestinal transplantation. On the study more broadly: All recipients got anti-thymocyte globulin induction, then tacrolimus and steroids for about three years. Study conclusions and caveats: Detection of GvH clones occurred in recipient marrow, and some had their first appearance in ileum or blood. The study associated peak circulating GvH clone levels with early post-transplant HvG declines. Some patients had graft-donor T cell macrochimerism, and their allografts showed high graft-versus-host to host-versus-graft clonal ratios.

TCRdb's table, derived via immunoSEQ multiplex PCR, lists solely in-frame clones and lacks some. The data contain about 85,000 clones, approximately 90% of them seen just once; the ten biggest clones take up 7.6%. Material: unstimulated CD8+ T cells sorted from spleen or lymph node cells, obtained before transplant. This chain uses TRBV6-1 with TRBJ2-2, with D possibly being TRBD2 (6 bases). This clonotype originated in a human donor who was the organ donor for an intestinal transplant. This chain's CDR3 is CASRFGSDTGELFF. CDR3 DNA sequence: TGTGCCAGCAGGTTCGGGAGTGACACCGGGGAGCTGTTTTTT.